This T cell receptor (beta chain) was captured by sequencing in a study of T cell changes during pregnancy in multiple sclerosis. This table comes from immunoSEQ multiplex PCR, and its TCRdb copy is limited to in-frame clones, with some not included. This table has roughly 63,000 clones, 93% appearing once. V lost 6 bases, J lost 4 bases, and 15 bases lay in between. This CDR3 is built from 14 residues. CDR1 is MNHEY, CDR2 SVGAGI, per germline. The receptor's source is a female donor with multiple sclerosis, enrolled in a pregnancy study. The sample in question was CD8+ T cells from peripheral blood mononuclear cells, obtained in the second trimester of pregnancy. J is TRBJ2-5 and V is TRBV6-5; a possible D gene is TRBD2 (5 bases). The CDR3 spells CASSLRRRGETQYF. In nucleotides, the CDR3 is TGTGCCAGCAGCCTACGGAGACGGGGAGAGACCCAGTACTTC.